The present T cell receptor (beta chain) was sequenced within a study of cytomegalovirus exposure and HLA in healthy donors. The trim removed 4 bases at V and 6 bases at J, leaving 4 bases unmatched. The CDR3 is 14 residues long. Germline CDR1 is SGHRS and CDR2 is YFSETQ. This PCR relied on a set of 60 Vbeta primers and 13 Jbeta primers. Assay used: immunoSEQ multiplex PCR; TCRdb lists only in-frame clones, some missing. The repertoire holds 150,000 to 200,000 clones, 70% to 90% seen once, with 0.75% to 0.9% in the top ten. The chain has TRBV5-1 and TRBJ1-5; TRBD1 matches 10 bases. The sequencing input was PBMCs. The sequence came from a woman between 18 and 29 years old in good health and CMV-seronegative. CDR3 nucleotides: TGCGCCAGCAGCCTGGACAGGGGGGGTCAGCCCCAGCATTTT. Amino acid sequence: CASSLDRGGQPQHF.